The following is a T cell receptor beta chain sequence with its context. This sample is part of a study of blood T cell repertoires in COVID-19. In the authors' workflow: Reference gene primer amplification yielded estimated nucleated cell counts. Using immunoSEQ multiplex PCR, the repertoire was profiled, and TCRdb retains in-frame clones only, with some absent. V and J calls and clone size follow that table, whereas D and trimming were derived from the DNA. The data contain 250,000 to 300,000 clones, around 92% of them singletons. Trimming took off 4 bases at V and 7 bases at J, with 22 bases between the two ends. The CDR3 has 16 residues. From germline, CDR1 is LNHDA and CDR2 SQIVND (reference sequence).

This TCR came from a woman between 25 and 40 years old with COVID-19, enrolled during active disease. Sequenced sample: peripheral blood. This chain joins TRBV19 and TRBJ1-2, with D possibly being TRBD1 (6 bases). CDR3 residues: CASSRGQGSGWCGYTF. For the CDR3, the DNA is TGTGCCAGTAGTAGGGGGCAGGGTTCGGGTTGGTGTGGCTACACCTTC.